Shown below are 23 T cell receptor beta chains from a single sample sequenced in a study of blood T cell repertoires in COVID-19. The assay was immunoSEQ multiplex PCR, and TCRdb's table has in-frame clones only and misses some. Seen here are over 150,000 clones, around 82% observed once, and the top ten hold 0.63%. The material sequenced was peripheral blood. Source of these receptors: a man in his 60s with COVID-19, enrolled during active disease.

This clone occurred a few times. CDR3 sequence reads: CASSYAERGGELFF. For the CDR3, the DNA is TGTGCCAGCAGTTACGCAGAAAGAGGCGGGGAACTGTTTTTT. The chain has TRBV6-6 and TRBJ1-4, with D unresolved. The V end was cut by 2 bases, the J end by 12 bases, with 16 bases between. CDR1 and CDR2 from the germline V gene are MNHNY and SVGAGI (reference sequence). This CDR3 has 14 amino acids.

The chain links TRBV25-1 to TRBJ1-5; TRBD1 might be the D (5 bases). V was pared by 2 bases and J by 0 bases, with 11 bases between. There are 16 residues in the CDR3. In germline, CDR1 is MGHDK, CDR2 SYGVNS. The CDR3 reads CASSEVGADSNQPQHF. CDR3 sequence (DNA): TGTGCCAGCAGTGAAGTAGGGGCCGATAGCAATCAGCCCCAGCATTTT.

The chain combines TRBV7-2 with TRBJ1-1; 8 bases line up with TRBD1. Per the germline V gene, CDR1 is SGHTA and CDR2 is FQGNSA. V lost 6 bases, J lost 4 bases, and 4 bases stayed unmatched. CDR3 size: 13 residues. CDR3 protein: CASRQTGGTEAFF. The CDR3 DNA is TGTGCCAGCAGACAAACAGGGGGCACTGAAGCTTTCTTT.

The genes are TRBV3-1 (or the pseudogene TRBV3-2) and TRBJ2-5; TRBD1 matches 10 bases. CDR1 and CDR2 from the germline V gene are LGHDT and YNNKEL (reference sequence). Trimming cost V 5 bases and J 4 bases; bases outside gene matches: 10. There are 16 residues in the CDR3. In nucleotides, the CDR3 is TGTGCCAGCAGCAAACGACAGGGGGCCTTATCAGAGACCCAGTACTTC. Its translation is CASSKRQGALSETQYF.

This clone has a count of ten or more. The chain employs TRBV6-2 or TRBV6-3 and TRBJ1-2; the D is unclear. CDR3 length: 13 amino acids. Looked up from germline, CDR1 is MNHEY and CDR2 is SVGEGT. The V gene lost 6 bases and the J gene lost 3 bases, with 11 bases spanning the gap. The DNA of the CDR3 is TGTGCCAGCAGCGATACAGCTGACTATGGCTACACCTTC. Amino acid sequence: CASSDTADYGYTF.

The genes are TRBV5-1 and TRBJ1-4; 12 bases fit TRBD1. The CDR3 loop spans 17 amino acids. After removal of 5 bases from V and 5 bases from J, the junction contained 10 bases not matched to a gene. Germline assignment: CDR1 SGHRS and CDR2 YFSETQ. This CDR3 reads CASRSGTGGALNEKLFF. Here the CDR3 DNA reads TGCGCCAGCAGATCCGGGACAGGGGGCGCGTTAAATGAAAAACTGTTTTTT.

This clone was detected a few times. V and J are TRBV28 and TRBJ1-6; no clear D. Per germline, CDR1 MDHEN and CDR2 SYDVKM. V was pared by 4 bases and J by 12 bases, with 10 bases between. The CDR3 covers 12 residues. In DNA form, the CDR3 reads TGTGCCAGCAGTTCCCTACTTCGACCCCTCCACTTT. This translates into CASSSLLRPLHF.

CDR3 nucleotide sequence: TGTGCCAGCTCACCAAACAGGGTCGGAATGAACACTGAAGCTTTCTTT. Its translation: CASSPNRVGMNTEAFF. The chain has TRBV18 and TRBJ1-1; D is perhaps TRBD1 (6 bases). Per the germline V gene, CDR1 is KGHSH and CDR2 is LQKENI. The length of the CDR3 is 16 residues. Trimming pared 2 bases from V and 0 bases from J, leaving 13 bases between.

On this clone: A read error may account for a junction end that differs from germline. The chain links TRBV19 to TRBJ1-3, with TRBD1 matching over 8 bases. The CDR3 has 14 residues. CDR1 LNHDA and CDR2 SQIVND come from the germline V gene (reference sequence). The CDR3 loop reads CASSQGASGNTIYF. DNA for the CDR3: TGTGCCAGCAGCCAGGGGGCTTCTGGGAACACCATATATTTT.

The table lists this clone with a count of one. The CDR3 DNA follows: TGTGCCAGCGTATTCCGGACAGGGAGTACTGAAGCTTTCTTT. This translates into CASVFRTGSTEAFF. J is TRBJ1-1 and V is TRBV21-1; no DNA check was done on the table's D call, TRBD1. TRBV21-1 is described as a pseudogene. This CDR3 is 14 amino acids long.

The chain recombines TRBV6-1 with TRBJ1-1, with D unclear. CDR3 length equals 14 residues. V was pared by 6 bases and J by 3 bases, with 14 bases between. Per germline, CDR1 MNHNS and CDR2 SASEGT. The CDR3 nucleotides read TGTGCCAGCAGCCCCAGGCCAGTCGACACTGAAGCTTTCTTT. Translating gives CASSPRPVDTEAFF.

This clone turned up a few times. This sequence joins TRBV7-3 and TRBJ2-3; 9 nucleotides agree with TRBD1. This CDR3 region has 15 residues. The junction had 7 bases not matched to a gene; V was cut back by 6 bases and J by 3 bases. The germline CDR1 and CDR2 sequences are SGHTA and FQGTGA. This CDR3 reads CASSSGTGWTDTQYF. The CDR3 DNA reads TGTGCCAGCAGTTCCGGGACAGGGTGGACAGATACGCAGTATTTT.

This clone has a single count. V gene TRBV11-1 combines with J gene TRBJ2-5, with D uncertain. This CDR3 region has 14 residues. The germline V gene encodes CDR1 SGHAT and CDR2 FQDESV (reference sequence). V lost 7 bases to trimming and J lost 7 bases, with 19 bases between them. The CDR3 nucleotides are TGTGCCAGCAACCTTGGCGGTGGAGTCGCGACCCAGTACTTC. Residues: CASNLGGGVATQYF. Filled out from reference TRBV11-1 and TRBJ2-5, the complete variable domain reads EAEVAQSPRYKITEKSQAVAFWCDPISGHATLYWYRQILGQGPELLVQFQDESVVDDSQLPKDRFSAERLKGVDSTLKIQPAELGDSAMYLCASNLGGGVATQYFGPGTRLLVL.

This clone appeared a single time. The genes are TRBV2 and TRBJ2-1; no clear D gene. The germline V and J ends were trimmed by 6 bases and 4 bases, with 16 bases remaining between them. The CDR3 runs 15 residues. Germline CDR1 and CDR2: SNHLY and FYNNEI. The CDR3 loop is CASSAPGRQYNEQFF. CDR3 DNA sequence: TGTGCCAGCAGCGCTCCAGGCCGACAATACAATGAGCAGTTCTTC.

This chain connects TRBV29-1 to TRBJ1-4, with 11 bases matching TRBD1. CDR1 is SQVTM and CDR2 is ANQGSEA in the germline V gene. Unmatched junction bases numbered 6, after V lost 6 bases and J lost 6 bases. This CDR3 has 14 residues. CDR3 protein: CSVAPGQGDEKLFF. CDR3 bases: TGCAGCGTAGCTCCGGGACAGGGGGATGAAAAACTGTTTTTT.

The V gene is TRBV19, the J gene TRBJ2-7; 7 nucleotides match TRBD2. The CDR3 runs to 17 residues. Germline trimming cut 3 bases from V and 1 base from J; bases unmatched to any gene: 12. The V gene's germline CDR1 is LNHDA and CDR2 SQIVND (reference sequence). As DNA, the CDR3 is TGTGCCAGTAGTATTTATCCCCGCGGGGGTGGTTCCTACGAGCAGTACTTC. Amino acids: CASSIYPRGGGSYEQYF.

This chain links TRBV5-5 with TRBJ2-2, with 10 bases that match TRBD2. The CDR3 is made up of 16 amino acids. Germline trimming cut 0 bases from V and 5 bases from J; bases unmatched to any gene: 4. Germline values: CDR1 SGHKS, CDR2 YYEKEE (reference sequence). As DNA, the CDR3 is TGTGCCAGCAGCTTGGGCCTAGCGGGAGCTACCGGGGAGCTGTTTTTT. Encoded protein: CASSLGLAGATGELFF.

V is TRBV9 and J is TRBJ1-6; 7 bases map to TRBD1. Unmatched junction bases numbered 7, after V lost 3 bases and J lost 7 bases. Germline-derived CDR1 and CDR2 are SGDLS and YYNGEE. This CDR3 is built from 15 residues. DNA of the CDR3: TGTGCCAGCAGCGCAGAAGGGGGACAGAATTCACCCCTCCACTTT. It is translated as CASSAEGGQNSPLHF.

This clone was detected once. The chain is built from TRBV7-8 and TRBJ1-4; D gene unclear. Between the trimmed V and J ends, which lost 0 bases and 5 bases, there was a span of 4 bases. The V gene's germline CDR1 is SGHVS and CDR2 FQNEAQ. This CDR3 is built from 13 residues. In nucleotides, the CDR3 is TGTGCCAGCAGCTTAGCGCAGAATGAAAAACTGTTTTTT. Translated: CASSLAQNEKLFF.

In this sample, this clone turned up a few times. The CDR3 sequence is CASSLAGQGSDEQYF. CDR3 nucleotide sequence: TGTGCCAGCAGCTTAGCGGGACAGGGGTCCGACGAGCAGTACTTC. The chain has TRBV7-9 and TRBJ2-7; 10 bases agree with TRBD1. With V trimmed by 0 bases and J by 5 bases, 4 bases remained unmatched. This CDR3 has 15 amino acids. CDR1 is SEHNR, CDR2 FQNEAQ, per germline (reference sequence).

The CDR3 DNA follows: TGTGCCAGCAGTTACATGGAGAATAATTCACCCCTCCACTTT. It translates to CASSYMENNSPLHF. V is TRBV6-6 and J is TRBJ1-6; no firm D call. Trimming took off 2 bases at V and 5 bases at J, with 7 bases between the two ends. The CDR3 has 14 residues. The germline V gene has CDR1 MNHNY and CDR2 SVGAGI (reference sequence).

The V and J genes are TRBV11-2 and TRBJ2-1; no clear D. The germline CDR1 and CDR2 sequences are SGHAT and FQNNGV. The length of the CDR3 is 16 residues. The germline V and J ends were trimmed by 1 base and 0 bases, with 10 bases remaining between them. CDR3 bases: TGTGCCAGCAGCTTAGTGTCCACCAGCTCCTACAATGAGCAGTTCTTC. Its translation: CASSLVSTSSYNEQFF.

The V gene is TRBV28, the J gene TRBJ2-2; the match to TRBD2 covers 12 bases. The CDR3 has 12 residues. CDR1 is MDHEN, CDR2 SYDVKM, per germline. The trim removed 6 bases at V and 13 bases at J, leaving 3 bases unmatched. CDR3 protein: CASRTTSGRLFF. The DNA for the CDR3 is TGTGCCAGCAGGACGACTAGCGGGAGGCTGTTTTTT.